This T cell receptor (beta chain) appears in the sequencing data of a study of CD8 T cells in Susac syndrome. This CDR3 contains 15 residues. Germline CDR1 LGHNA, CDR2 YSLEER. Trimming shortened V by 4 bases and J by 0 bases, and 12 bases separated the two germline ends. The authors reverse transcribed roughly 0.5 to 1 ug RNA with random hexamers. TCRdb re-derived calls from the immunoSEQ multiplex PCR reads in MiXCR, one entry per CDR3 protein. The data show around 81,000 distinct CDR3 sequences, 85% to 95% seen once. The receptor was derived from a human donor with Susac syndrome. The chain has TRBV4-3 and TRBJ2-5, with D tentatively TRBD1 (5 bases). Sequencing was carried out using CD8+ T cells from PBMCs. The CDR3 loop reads CASSPHDSNQETQYF. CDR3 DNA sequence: TGCGCCAGCAGCCCCCACGACAGCAACCAAGAGACCCAGTACTTC.